This T cell receptor beta chain comes out of a study of shared clonotypes between healthy human individuals. Overall study context: Plates per donor: three CD4 naive, three CD4 memory, two CD8 naive, one CD8 memory.

As regards this clone: The antigen is unknown.

Broader study findings: Investigators collected only blood, and repertoires in tissues likely differ. Naive subsets, compared against memory subsets, generally had larger estimated richness values.

Germline CDR1 and CDR2: SGHTA and FQGNSA. V was cut by 0 bases and J by 0 bases, with 12 bases left in between. The CDR3 consists of 17 residues. TCRdb's table, derived via immunoSEQ multiplex PCR, lists solely in-frame clones and lacks some. The repertoire holds 2 million to 3 million clones, with approximately 93% as singletons. Sequencing was carried out using naive CD4+ T cells from PBMCs. Regarding subset: CD45RA+ positively selected. The sequence was obtained from a man aged 18 to 30 in good health. Some clones in this sample may be carry-over from other donors' samples. The chain carries TRBV7-2 and TRBJ1-3, with D maybe TRBD1 (5 bases). CDR3 loop: CASSLAGRAYSGNTIYF. CDR3 DNA: TGTGCCAGCAGCTTAGCGGGGCGGGCCTACTCTGGAAACACCATATATTTT.